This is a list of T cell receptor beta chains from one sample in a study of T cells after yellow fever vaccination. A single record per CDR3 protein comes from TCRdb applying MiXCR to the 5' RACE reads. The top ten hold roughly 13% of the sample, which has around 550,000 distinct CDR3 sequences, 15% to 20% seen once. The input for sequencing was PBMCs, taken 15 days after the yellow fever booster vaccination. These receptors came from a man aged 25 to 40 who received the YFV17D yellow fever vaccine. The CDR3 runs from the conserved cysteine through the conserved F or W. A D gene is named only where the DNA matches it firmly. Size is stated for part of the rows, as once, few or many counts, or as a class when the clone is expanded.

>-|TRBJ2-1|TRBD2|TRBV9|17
CASSVARGTKTSNEQFF
TGTGCCAGCAGCGTAGCCAGAGGGACTAAGACGTCCAATGAGCAGTTCTTC
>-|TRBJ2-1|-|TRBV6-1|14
CASSATGPTFEQFF
TGTGCCAGCAGCGCCACCGGGCCCACTTTTGAGCAGTTCTTC
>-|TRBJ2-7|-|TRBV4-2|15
CASSQAGARSGEQYF
TGTGCCAGCAGCCAAGCGGGGGCCAGGTCTGGCGAGCAGTACTTC
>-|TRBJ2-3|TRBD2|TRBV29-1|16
CSGARLAGGDTDTQYF
TGCAGCGGTGCCCGACTAGCGGGAGGGGACACAGATACGCAGTATTTT
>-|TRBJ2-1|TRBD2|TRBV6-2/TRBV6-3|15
CASSWGGMGYNEQFF
TGTGCCAGCAGTTGGGGAGGGATGGGTTACAATGAGCAGTTCTTC
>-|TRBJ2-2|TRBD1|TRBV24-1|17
CATSGPTGTVPTGELFF
TGTGCCACCAGCGGTCCCACCGGGACAGTCCCCACCGGGGAGCTGTTTTTT
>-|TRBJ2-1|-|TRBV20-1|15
CSARVPGPADNEQFF
TGCAGTGCTAGAGTCCCCGGTCCAGCGGACAATGAGCAGTTCTTC
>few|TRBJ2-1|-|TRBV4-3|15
CASSQEAAGYNEQFF
TGCGCCAGCAGCCAAGAGGCCGCGGGCTACAATGAGCAGTTCTTC
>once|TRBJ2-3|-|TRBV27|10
CASSFNPQYF
TGTGCCAGCAGTTTTAATCCGCAGTATTTT
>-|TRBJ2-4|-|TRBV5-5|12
CASQGSGNIQYF
TGTGCCAGCCAGGGGTCCGGAAACATTCAGTACTTC
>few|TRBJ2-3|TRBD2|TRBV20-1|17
CSATSMTSGRSTDTQYF
TGCAGTGCAACCAGCATGACTAGCGGGAGGAGCACAGATACGCAGTATTTT
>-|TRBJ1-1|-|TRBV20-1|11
CSARLGAEAFF
TGCAGTGCTCGTTTAGGCGCTGAAGCTTTCTTT
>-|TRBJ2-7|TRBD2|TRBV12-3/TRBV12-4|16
CASSLSGREPFYEQYF
TGTGCCAGCAGTTTAAGCGGGAGGGAACCTTTCTACGAGCAGTACTTC
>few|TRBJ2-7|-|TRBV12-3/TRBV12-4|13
CASSLSFIYEQYF
TGTGCCAGCAGTTTATCGTTTATCTACGAGCAGTACTTC
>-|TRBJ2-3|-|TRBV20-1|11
CSATRFDTQYF
TGCAGTGCAACCCGTTTCGATACGCAGTATTTT
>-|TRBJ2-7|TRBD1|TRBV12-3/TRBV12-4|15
CASSLTGGPTYEQYF
TGTGCCAGCAGTTTAACAGGGGGACCGACCTACGAGCAGTACTTC
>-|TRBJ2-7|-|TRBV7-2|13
CASSLGLAREQYF
TGTGCCAGCAGCTTAGGGTTGGCCCGCGAGCAGTACTTC
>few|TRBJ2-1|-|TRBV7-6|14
CASSPGTRYNEQFF
TGTGCCAGCAGCCCTGGGACACGCTACAATGAGCAGTTCTTC
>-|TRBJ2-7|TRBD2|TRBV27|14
CASSPSGNPYEQYF
TGTGCCAGCAGTCCCAGCGGGAACCCCTACGAGCAGTACTTC
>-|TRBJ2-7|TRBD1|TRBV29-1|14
CSVARDSSSYEQYF
TGCAGCGTCGCACGGGACAGTAGCTCCTACGAGCAGTACTTC
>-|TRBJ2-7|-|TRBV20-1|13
CSARGQITYEQYF
TGCAGTGCTAGGGGTCAGATTACCTACGAGCAGTACTTC
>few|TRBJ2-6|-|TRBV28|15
CASSLGDSGANVLTF
TGTGCCAGCAGTTTGGGGGATTCTGGGGCCAACGTCCTGACTTTC
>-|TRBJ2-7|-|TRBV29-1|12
CSVVGTSYEQYF
TGCAGCGTCGTCGGGACCTCCTACGAGCAGTACTTC
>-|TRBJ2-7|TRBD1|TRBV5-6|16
CASSSLETGGLREQYF
TGTGCCAGCAGCTCCCTGGAGACAGGGGGCTTGAGGGAGCAGTACTTC
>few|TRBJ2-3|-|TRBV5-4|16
CASSLAVGVSTDTQYF
TGTGCCAGCAGCTTGGCCGTGGGGGTCAGCACAGATACGCAGTATTTT
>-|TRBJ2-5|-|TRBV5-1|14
CASSPRGQQETQYF
TGCGCCAGCAGCCCCAGGGGACAACAAGAGACCCAGTACTTC
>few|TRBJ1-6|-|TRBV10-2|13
CASSDRWNSPLHF
TGCGCCAGCAGTGATCGGTGGAATTCACCCCTCCACTTT
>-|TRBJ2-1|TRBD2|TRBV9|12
CASSTSGNEQFF
TGTGCCAGCAGCACTAGCGGCAATGAGCAGTTCTTC
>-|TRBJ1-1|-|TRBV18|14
CASSPNRVATEAFF
TGTGCCAGCTCACCAAACAGGGTAGCCACTGAAGCTTTCTTT
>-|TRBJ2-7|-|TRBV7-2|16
CASSFPRLGAGSEQYF
TGTGCCAGCAGCTTCCCTCGACTAGGCGCAGGTTCCGAGCAGTACTTC
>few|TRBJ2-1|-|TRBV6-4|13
CASSDFTGNEQFF
TGTGCCAGCAGTGACTTCACAGGGAATGAGCAGTTCTTC
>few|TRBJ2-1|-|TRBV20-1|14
CSAQSWRKYNEQFF
TGCAGTGCCCAAAGCTGGCGGAAGTACAATGAGCAGTTCTTC
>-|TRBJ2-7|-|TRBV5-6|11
CASSKTAEQYF
TGTGCCAGCAGTAAAACCGCGGAGCAGTACTTC
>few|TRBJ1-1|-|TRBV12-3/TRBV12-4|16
CASSLSPEQVDTEAFF
TGTGCCAGCAGTTTATCACCCGAGCAGGTGGATACTGAAGCTTTCTTT
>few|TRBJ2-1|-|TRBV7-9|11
CASSLKREQFF
TGTGCCAGCAGCTTAAAACGGGAGCAGTTCTTC
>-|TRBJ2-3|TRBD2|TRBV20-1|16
CSAIRTSGGITDTQYF
TGCAGTGCTATCAGGACTAGCGGGGGGATTACAGATACGCAGTATTTT
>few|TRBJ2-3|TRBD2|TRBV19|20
CASTVGATGTSGVGTDTQYF
TGTGCCAGTACCGTGGGGGCAACCGGGACTAGCGGAGTGGGCACAGATACGCAGTATTTT
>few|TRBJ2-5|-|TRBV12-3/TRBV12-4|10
CATSGETQYF
TGTGCCACCAGCGGTGAGACCCAGTACTTC
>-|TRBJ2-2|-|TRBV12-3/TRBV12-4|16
CASSFSGGGVTGELFF
TGTGCCAGCAGTTTTTCTGGGGGGGGCGTCACCGGGGAGCTGTTTTTT
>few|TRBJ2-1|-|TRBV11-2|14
CASSSRIGGDEQFF
TGTGCCAGCAGCTCGAGAATTGGCGGAGATGAGCAGTTCTTC
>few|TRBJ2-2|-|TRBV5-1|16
CASSSAPATNTGELFF
TGCGCCAGCAGCTCCGCACCCGCTACGAACACCGGGGAGCTGTTTTTT